A selection of T cell receptor beta chains follows, all from one sample in a study of cytomegalovirus exposure and HLA in healthy donors. Repertoires were generated with immunoSEQ multiplex PCR, while TCRdb's copy carries only in-frame clones and drops some. The sample lists 190,000 or so clones; about 80% were seen once. Sequencing was carried out using PBMCs. These TCRs come from a woman between 45 and 65 years old in good health and CMV-seropositive. Each CDR3 is given with its conserved first and last residue. Each record gives: J gene, clone size, V gene, D gene, CDR3 protein, CDR3 DNA. D genes are given only for firm matches. Only part of the rows carry a size: once, few, many, or a class if the clone is expanded.

J gene: TRBJ2-2; clone size: .; V gene: TRBV5-4; D gene: .; CDR3 protein: CASSWDGDLTNTGELFF; CDR3 DNA: TGTGCCAGCAGCTGGGACGGGGACTTAACGAACACCGGGGAGCTGTTTTTT
J gene: TRBJ2-5; clone size: .; V gene: TRBV7-9; D gene: .; CDR3 protein: CASSFGGGDETQYF; CDR3 DNA: TGTGCCAGCAGCTTTGGCGGGGGCGATGAGACCCAGTACTTC
J gene: TRBJ2-7; clone size: few; V gene: TRBV28; D gene: .; CDR3 protein: CASRAGSPREYF; CDR3 DNA: TGTGCCAGCAGGGCCGGGTCCCCGAGGGAGTACTTC
J gene: TRBJ2-5; clone size: .; V gene: TRBV18; D gene: TRBD1; CDR3 protein: CASSPGTGGIETQYF; CDR3 DNA: TGTGCCAGCTCCCCAGGGACAGGGGGCATCGAGACCCAGTACTTC
J gene: TRBJ2-5; clone size: .; V gene: TRBV29-1; D gene: .; CDR3 protein: CSVENGRGETQYF; CDR3 DNA: TGCAGCGTTGAAAACGGCCGCGGGGAGACCCAGTACTTC
J gene: TRBJ1-5; clone size: .; V gene: TRBV27; D gene: .; CDR3 protein: CASGQFNQPQHF; CDR3 DNA: TGTGCCAGCGGGCAATTCAATCAGCCCCAGCATTTT
J gene: TRBJ2-4; clone size: .; V gene: TRBV19; D gene: TRBD1; CDR3 protein: CASRGQGLAKNIQYF; CDR3 DNA: TGTGCCAGTAGGGGACAGGGGCTAGCCAAAAACATTCAGTACTTC
J gene: TRBJ1-5; clone size: few; V gene: TRBV13; D gene: .; CDR3 protein: CASSPRNQPQHF; CDR3 DNA: TGTGCCAGCAGCCCGCGGAATCAGCCCCAGCATTTT
J gene: TRBJ2-1; clone size: .; V gene: TRBV15; D gene: .; CDR3 protein: CATRDTQGLRLNEQFF; CDR3 DNA: TGTGCCACCAGAGATACTCAGGGTTTGAGGCTCAATGAGCAGTTCTTC
J gene: TRBJ1-1; clone size: .; V gene: TRBV11-2; D gene: .; CDR3 protein: CASSFTGQSMNTEAFF; CDR3 DNA: TGTGCCAGCAGCTTTACGGGACAATCGATGAACACTGAAGCTTTCTTT
J gene: TRBJ2-2; clone size: .; V gene: TRBV4-1; D gene: TRBD1; CDR3 protein: CASSQEGQGGSGELFF; CDR3 DNA: TGCGCCAGCAGCCAAGAGGGACAGGGAGGGTCCGGGGAGCTGTTTTTT
J gene: TRBJ2-7; clone size: .; V gene: TRBV6-5; D gene: .; CDR3 protein: CASSYSQGSYEQYF; CDR3 DNA: TGTGCCAGCAGTTACTCACAGGGCTCCTACGAGCAGTACTTC
J gene: TRBJ1-1; clone size: .; V gene: TRBV7-8; D gene: .; CDR3 protein: CASSSLPPGGENTEAFF; CDR3 DNA: TGTGCCAGCAGCTCTCTACCACCCGGGGGAGAGAACACTGAAGCTTTCTTT
J gene: TRBJ1-4; clone size: .; V gene: TRBV7-9; D gene: .; CDR3 protein: CASSGRDPKSNEKLFF; CDR3 DNA: TGTGCCAGCAGCGGGAGGGACCCTAAAAGTAATGAAAAACTGTTTTTT
J gene: TRBJ2-6; clone size: .; V gene: TRBV25-1; D gene: TRBD1; CDR3 protein: CASSEDRGRGANVLTF; CDR3 DNA: TGTGCCAGCAGTGAGGACAGGGGACGAGGGGCCAACGTCCTGACTTTC
J gene: TRBJ2-5; clone size: .; V gene: TRBV10-1; D gene: TRBD2; CDR3 protein: CASKGRGPPWGQETQYF; CDR3 DNA: TGCGCCAGCAAGGGGAGGGGACCGCCGTGGGGACAAGAGACCCAGTACTTC
J gene: TRBJ2-7; clone size: .; V gene: TRBV6-6; D gene: .; CDR3 protein: CASSYPATALSYEQYF; CDR3 DNA: TGTGCCAGCAGTTACCCTGCGACTGCCTTATCCTACGAGCAGTACTTC